These 16 T cell receptor beta chains came from one sample sequenced in a study of blood T cell repertoires in COVID-19. The repertoire was sequenced with immunoSEQ multiplex PCR; TCRdb's copy has only in-frame clones and lacks some. The table has 250,000 to 300,000 clones, more than 70% seen once. Sequencing was performed on peripheral blood. The receptors were gathered from a woman in her 30s with COVID-19, enrolled during active disease.

About this clone: This sample includes further DNA sequences coding for the same CDR3. The chain employs TRBV6-2 or TRBV6-3 and TRBJ1-1, with D uncertain. V gave up 0 bases and J gave up 1 base, with 6 bases separating them. CDR3 length equals 14 residues. Germline values: CDR1 MNHEY, CDR2 SVGEGT. The CDR3 spells CASSYSFKNTEAFF. CDR3 bases: TGTGCCAGCAGTTACTCGTTCAAGAACACTGAAGCTTTCTTT.

The V call is TRBV5-4, the J call TRBJ1-2; 7 positions agree with TRBD1. From germline, CDR1 is SGHNT and CDR2 YYREEE (reference sequence). The CDR3 extends over 15 amino acids. J lost 0 bases, V lost 0 bases, and 2 bases had no gene match. For the CDR3, the DNA is TGTGCCAGCAGCTTGGGACAGGGAGCTAACTATGGCTACACCTTC. It translates to CASSLGQGANYGYTF. Variable domain in full (rest from reference TRBV5-4 and TRBJ1-2): ETGVTQSPTHLIKTRGQQVTLRCSSQSGHNTVSWYQQALGQGPQFIFQYYREEENGRGNFPPRFSGLQFPNYSSELNVNALELDDSALYLCASSLGQGANYGYTFGSGTRLTVV.

This chain uses TRBV7-9 with TRBJ1-2; 9 nucleotides agree with TRBD1. V dropped 7 bases and J dropped 6; count of bases not matched to a gene: 9. Germline V gene sequence: CDR1 SEHNR, CDR2 FQNEAQ (reference sequence). The CDR3 extends over 14 amino acids. CDR3 nucleotides: TGTGCCAGCACCGCTTCACAGGGGGCAAATGGCTACACCTTC. Its protein product is CASTASQGANGYTF.

This clone has only one observation. The chain employs TRBV10-3 and TRBJ2-1; no clear D. Germline V lookup: CDR1 ENHRY, CDR2 SYGVKD. V was clipped by 8 bases and J by 0 bases, with 8 bases between them. CDR3 length: 13 amino acids. CDR3 protein: CAIGADSYNEQFF. As DNA, the CDR3 is TGTGCCATCGGAGCTGACTCCTACAATGAGCAGTTCTTC.

V and J are TRBV30 and TRBJ1-3; 9 bases align to TRBD1. Trimming removed 7 bases from V and 2 bases from J; junction bases left unmatched: 3. Germline CDR1 reads GTSNPN; CDR2 reads SVGIG (reference sequence). This CDR3 has 13 amino acids. This chain's CDR3 is CASYRGPGNTIYF. CDR3 bases: TGTGCCTCATACAGGGGGCCTGGAAACACCATATATTTT.

The V call is TRBV3-1 (or the pseudogene TRBV3-2), the J call TRBJ2-1; the D is unclear. Germline CDR1 LGHDT, CDR2 YNNKEL (reference sequence). Trimming stripped 4 bases from V and 8 bases from J, with 9 bases between. This CDR3 comprises 12 residues. The DNA for the CDR3 is TGTGCCAGCAGCCTCCTCCGCGATGAGCAGTTCTTC. Protein product: CASSLLRDEQFF.

V and J are TRBV2 and TRBJ1-5; D unresolved. The CDR3 is 14 residues long. V was shortened by 6 bases and J by 1 base, with 10 bases between the two germline ends. Germline V gene sequence: CDR1 SNHLY, CDR2 FYNNEI. The CDR3 nucleotides are TGTGCCAGCAGCCCCCAGGCCAGCAATCAGCCCCAGCATTTT. It translates to CASSPQASNQPQHF.

The chain carries TRBV7-2 and TRBJ1-1; tentative D call: TRBD1 (5 bases). Trimming removed 2 bases from V and 5 bases from J, with 15 bases in between. The V gene's germline CDR1 is SGHTA and CDR2 FQGNSA. The CDR3 runs to 15 residues. CDR3 residues: CASSLIVREFTEAFF. The CDR3 DNA reads TGTGCCAGCAGCTTAATAGTCAGGGAATTTACTGAAGCTTTCTTT. The variable domain in full, completed from reference TRBV7-2 and TRBJ1-1, reads GAGVSQSPSNKVTEKGKDVELRCDPISGHTALYWYRQSLGQGLEFLIYFQGNSAPDKSGLPSDRFSAERTGGSVSTLTIQRTQQEDSAVYLCASSLIVREFTEAFFGQGTRLTVV.

The V and J genes are TRBV4-3 and TRBJ1-2; 7 bases align to TRBD1. The V gene end was trimmed by 0 bases and the J gene end by 4 bases; junction bases not matched to a gene: 11. The germline V gene has CDR1 LGHNA and CDR2 YSLEER. The CDR3 spans 17 residues. CDR3 protein: CASSQEVTGELGYGYTF. The CDR3 DNA sequence: TGCGCCAGCAGCCAAGAGGTCACAGGGGAATTAGGCTATGGCTACACCTTC.

The genes are TRBV21-1 and TRBJ2-7; no DNA check was done on the table's D call, TRBD1. TRBV21-1 has pseudogene status. The length of the CDR3 is 15 residues. The CDR3 is CASSKEYRGLYEQYF. The CDR3 bases are TGTGCCAGCAGCAAAGAGTACAGGGGACTTTACGAGCAGTACTTC.

The J gene is TRBJ1-4, the V gene TRBV4-1; D is possibly TRBD1 (5 bases). V dropped 4 bases and J dropped 7 bases, with 16 bases sitting between them. The germline gives CDR1 MGHRA, CDR2 YSYEKL. The CDR3 contains 15 residues. CDR3 sequence reads: CASSLTSDITEKLFF. For the CDR3, the DNA is TGCGCCAGCAGCCTAACTTCGGACATAACTGAAAAACTGTTTTTT.

The chain joins TRBV19 to TRBJ2-5; 7 bases are a match to TRBD2. This CDR3 is built from 13 residues. The germline V gene encodes CDR1 LNHDA and CDR2 SQIVND (reference sequence). Trimming cost V 2 bases and J 5 bases; bases outside gene matches: 2. The CDR3 protein is CASSIRGGETQYF. CDR3 bases: TGTGCCAGTAGTATAAGGGGAGGGGAGACCCAGTACTTC.

This clone was seen a few times. This chain links TRBV21-1 with TRBJ1-5; the table's D call TRBD1 went unverified against the DNA. TRBV21-1 is a recognized pseudogene. The CDR3 sequence is 15 residues long. CDR3 loop: CASSKRTGLNQPQHF. The CDR3, as DNA: TGTGCCAGCAGCAAAAGGACAGGGCTTAATCAGCCCCAGCATTTT.

The chain links TRBV5-4 to TRBJ1-2; D not certain. V lost 0 bases and J 5 bases, leaving 5 bases between the germline ends. Germline V gene lookup returns CDR1 SGHNT and CDR2 YYREEE (reference sequence). The CDR3 extends over 12 amino acids. The CDR3 nucleotides read TGTGCCAGCAGCTTGGACAGATATGGCTACACCTTC. Its translation: CASSLDRYGYTF.

This clone was counted a single time. The CDR3 loop reads CASSPLSTGGYGYTF. CDR3 DNA sequence: TGTGCCAGCAGTCCCCTCTCAACAGGGGGCTATGGCTACACCTTC. The chain links TRBV28 to TRBJ1-2; TRBD1 matches 8 bases. Germline V lookup: CDR1 MDHEN, CDR2 SYDVKM. After removal of 5 bases from V and 4 bases from J, the junction contained 9 bases not matched to a gene. The CDR3 has 15 residues.

The chain combines TRBV7-2 with TRBJ2-3; D is possibly TRBD2 (6 bases). The germline CDR1 and CDR2 sequences are SGHTA and FQGNSA. The CDR3 totals 14 residues. Trimming left V 5 bases short and J 4 bases short, with 13 bases between. The CDR3 here is CASSMGGVSDTQYF. The CDR3, as DNA: TGTGCCAGCAGCATGGGCGGGGTTTCAGATACGCAGTATTTT. The whole variable domain, remainder taken from reference TRBV7-2 and TRBJ2-3, is GAGVSQSPSNKVTEKGKDVELRCDPISGHTALYWYRQSLGQGLEFLIYFQGNSAPDKSGLPSDRFSAERTGGSVSTLTIQRTQQEDSAVYLCASSMGGVSDTQYFGPGTRLTVL.